Included here is one T cell receptor (beta chain) sequence, with context. The antigen is undetermined. The missing CDR3 end, 3 residues past where the read stops, is filled in from the germline J gene. The CDR3 contains 13 residues. Germline CDR1 reads MNHNS; CDR2 reads SASEGT. Profiled with immunoSEQ multiplex PCR; TCRdb holds only in-frame clones, not every one. Its listing shows about 30,000 clones. The data belong to a study of T cells in women clearing cervical HPV infection. Turning to the study itself: For cases, blood was sampled a median around 150 days after lesion detection, interquartile range roughly 85 to 200 days. Study-wide points: Controls had more TRBV6-7 (0.16%) than cases (about 0.11%).

The TCR originated in a woman between 18 and 70 years old with a cervical HPV16 infection that either progressed to CIN3+ or cleared (not recorded which). The sequencing sample was made of blood buffy coat. The genes are TRBV6-1 and TRBJ2-3; no clear D gene. CDR3 protein: CASSVDSNQPQYF. CDR3 DNA, as far as it was read: TGTGCCAGCAGTGTGGATAGCAATCAGCCG.